One sample yielded the 27 T cell receptor beta chains listed below, sequenced in a study of T cell clonality in common variable immunodeficiency. Using immunoSEQ multiplex PCR, the repertoire was profiled, and TCRdb retains in-frame clones only, with some absent. This table holds some 33,000 clones with no singletons; the top ten claim 3.5% to 4.5%. The sample consisted of peripheral blood mononuclear cells. These receptors were obtained from a person aged 18 to 75 in good health.

The table lists this clone with many counts. The read is 3 residues too short to cover the CDR3 end, so that end is filled in from the germline J gene. The rearrangement links TRBV9 to TRBJ2-7; 9 bases are shared with TRBD2. The J segment lost 2 bases and the V segment lost 0 bases, leaving 3 bases of the junction unmatched. This CDR3 region has 15 residues. The V gene's germline CDR1 is SGDLS and CDR2 YYNGEE. The sequenced CDR3 bases are TGTGCCAGCAGCGTAGACAGCGGGGGGACCTACGAG. Its translation is CASSVDSGGTYE. The full CDR3 reads CASSVDSGGTYEQYF.

This clone was seen many times. Sequencing ends 3 residues short of the CDR3 end; the germline J gene provides the rest. The gene calls are TRBV20-1 and TRBJ2-5, with TRBD1 as a possible D gene (7 bases). V gave up 6 bases and J gave up 5 bases, with 13 bases separating them. The CDR3 contains 12 residues. CDR1 is DFQATT, CDR2 SNEGSKA, per germline (reference sequence). The CDR3 DNA, read in part, is TGCAGTGCCCAGGGGGGCCGGGAGACC. This sequence encodes CSAQGGRET. The entire CDR3 sequence reads CSAQGGRETQYF.

Ten or more counts support this clone. The read finishes 3 residues shy of the CDR3 end, and the germline J gene is used to complete it. The chain couples TRBV5-1 to TRBJ2-2, with a tentative D call TRBD1 (6 bases). Trimming removed 0 bases from V and 4 bases from J, with 16 bases in between. From germline, CDR1 is SGHRS and CDR2 YFSETQ. This CDR3 spans 17 amino acids. The part of the CDR3 DNA that was read is TGCGCCAGCAGCTTGGAGCTCAGACAGGCTGGCACCGGGGAG. It yields the protein CASSLELRQAGTGE. The CDR3 in its entirety is CASSLELRQAGTGELFF.

Regarding this clone: The observed sequence ends 3 residues before the CDR3 terminus, with the missing tail filled in from the germline J gene. This chain joins TRBV7-8 and TRBJ2-7; perhaps TRBD1 as D (6 bases). CDR3 length: 15 amino acids. Germline CDR1 reads SGHVS; CDR2 reads FQNEAQ. The V gene lost 5 bases and the J gene lost 3 bases, with 17 bases spanning the gap. The covered CDR3 bases are TGTGCCAGCAGCCAGGGGCCCAGGCCGGACTACGAG. It codes for CASSQGPRPDYE. The whole CDR3 protein reads CASSQGPRPDYEQYF.

This clone occurred many times. The read halts 3 residues ahead of the CDR3 end, with the missing end drawn from the germline J gene. This chain uses TRBV5-1 with TRBJ2-1; 11 nucleotides match TRBD2. This CDR3 comprises 16 residues. With V trimmed by 6 bases and J by 3 bases, 8 bases remained unmatched. Germline loops: CDR1 SGHRS, CDR2 YFSETQ. CDR3 amino acids: CASTVGTSGLYNEQFF. The part of the CDR3 DNA that was read is TGCGCCAGCACCGTCGGGACTAGCGGCCTCTACAATGAG.

Concerning this clone: The sequence runs out 3 residues before the end of the CDR3; the remainder is reconstructed from the germline J gene. The chain combines TRBV20-1 with TRBJ1-2; no clear D gene. Germline V CDR1 and CDR2: DFQATT, SNEGSKA (reference sequence). The CDR3 length is 17 residues. CDR3 bases read: TGCAGCAAACCCCCTTTAGCCGATGTGAGCCCCTACAATGAC. It is translated as CSKPPLADVSPYND. The complete CDR3 reads CSKPPLADVSPYNDYTF.

This clone was counted only a few times. The DNA read from the CDR3 is TGTGCCAGCAGTTACCCTGACAGGGTTAACGAC. Its protein product is CASSYPDRVND. The whole CDR3 is CASSYPDRVNDYTF. This rearrangement joins TRBV6-2 or TRBV6-3 to TRBJ1-2, with 7 bases matching TRBD1. The CDR3 goes on 3 residues after the read ends, and that part is filled in from the germline J gene. Germline CDR1 is MNHEY and CDR2 is SVGEGT. This CDR3 comprises 14 residues.

As concerns this clone: The read finishes 3 residues shy of the CDR3 end, and the germline J gene is used to complete it. The V gene is TRBV2, the J gene TRBJ1-2; the D is unclear. The CDR3 consists of 14 residues. Germline CDR1 reads SNHLY; CDR2 reads FYNNEI. The CDR3 here is CASNPLAGVDDYTF. CDR3 DNA, as far as it was read: TGTGCCAGCAATCCACTAGCGGGAGTCGACGAC.

This clone was detected many times. The read stops 3 residues short of the end of the CDR3; the missing end is completed from the germline J gene. V and J are TRBV2 and TRBJ2-1; possibly TRBD1 for D (5 bases). Germline CDR1 is SNHLY and CDR2 is FYNNEI. This CDR3 has 15 amino acids. V was clipped by 5 bases and J by 0 bases, with 11 bases between them. CDR3 loop: CASSYRTSSYNEQFF. The part of the CDR3 DNA that was read is TGTGCCAGCAGTTACAGGACCTCCTCCTACAATGAG.

This clone was counted at least ten times. CDR3 amino acids: CASSTYRDYEQYF. The part of the CDR3 DNA that was read is TGTGCCAGCTCAACGTACAGGGACTACGAG. This chain joins TRBV18 and TRBJ2-7; a weak D match, TRBD1 (6 bases). The DNA ends 3 residues before the CDR3 does, and the rest of the CDR3 is filled in from the germline J gene. This CDR3 region has 13 residues. Germline V lookup: CDR1 KGHSH, CDR2 LQKENI. V was pared by 5 bases and J by 3 bases, with 11 bases between.

This clone has at least ten counts. The CDR3 is cut off 3 residues early in the read; its end comes from the germline J gene. The chain carries TRBV6-4 and TRBJ2-2; 11 nucleotides line up with TRBD2. This CDR3 comprises 17 residues. V was pared by 2 bases and J by 4 bases, with 6 bases of the junction left unmatched. From germline, CDR1 is MRHNA and CDR2 SNTAGT. This CDR3 is CASSDPLAGAGTGELFF. The part of the CDR3 DNA that was read is TGTGCCAGCAGTGACCCACTAGCGGGAGCCGGCACCGGGGAG.

This clone was recorded many times. The read gets to within 3 residues of the CDR3 end, and the germline J gene fills in the rest. J is TRBJ2-1 and V is TRBV5-8; D gene unclear. The CDR3 is 14 amino acids. Trimming took 5 bases from V and 0 from J, leaving 9 bases between them. In germline, CDR1 is SGHTS, CDR2 YDEGEE. CDR3 bases read: TGTGCCAGCAGACGGCAGGCCTCCTACAATGAG. Amino acid sequence: CASRRQASYNE. The entire CDR3 reads CASRRQASYNEQFF.

This clone was counted many times. The CDR3 goes on 3 residues after the read ends, and that part is filled in from the germline J gene. The J gene is TRBJ2-3, the V gene TRBV7-2; D might be TRBD1 (5 bases). Germline V lookup: CDR1 SGHTA, CDR2 FQGNSA. V gave up 11 bases and J gave up 6 bases, with 21 bases separating them. The CDR3 runs to 14 residues. The CDR3 reads CAARPGLGVDTQYF. CDR3 bases read: TGTGCCGCACGACCAGGGTTAGGGGTCGATACG.

This clone occurred many times. The CDR3 goes on 3 residues after the read ends, and that part is filled in from the germline J gene. The chain recombines TRBV6-2 or TRBV6-3 with TRBJ1-3; 8 positions agree with TRBD1. V was clipped by 5 bases and J by 4 bases; unmatched bases: 10. Looked up from germline, CDR1 is MNHEY and CDR2 is SVGEGT. There are 16 residues in the CDR3. CDR3 DNA (partial): TGTGCCAGCAGTGATCAGGACAGGGTGATCGGAAACACC. Translating it yields CASSDQDRVIGNT. The CDR3, in full, reads CASSDQDRVIGNTIYF.

This clone was counted many times. The CDR3 loop reads CASSPAYSGNRDLSGNTIYF. The part of the CDR3 DNA that was read is TGTGCCAGTAGCCCCGCGTATTCGGGAAACAGGGATCTCTCTGGAAACACC. This chain connects TRBV19 to TRBJ1-3; D is possibly TRBD1 (6 bases). The observed sequence ends 3 residues before the CDR3 terminus, with the missing tail filled in from the germline J gene. The germline V and J ends were trimmed by 6 bases and 0 bases, with 27 bases remaining between them. This CDR3 is 20 amino acids long. Germline CDR1 is LNHDA and CDR2 is SQIVND (reference sequence).

The sample holds many counts of this clone. Read data end 3 residues before the CDR3 end; the end is taken from the germline J gene. The V gene is TRBV7-2, the J gene TRBJ2-3; TRBD2 matches 10 bases. Germline V gene sequence: CDR1 SGHTA, CDR2 FQGNSA. This CDR3 is 13 amino acids long. CDR3 DNA (partial): TGTGCCAGCAGCTCCACCGGGACTAGCGCG. It specifies CASSSTGTSA. The CDR3 reads in full as CASSSTGTSAQYF.

This clone showed up many times. The read ends 3 residues early relative to the CDR3; the germline J gene fills the gap. This chain joins TRBV20-1 and TRBJ1-6; D remains unclear. The germline CDR1 and CDR2 sequences are DFQATT and SNEGSKA (reference sequence). Trimming removed 8 bases from V and 9 bases from J, with 17 bases in between. The CDR3 has 13 residues. Incomplete CDR3 DNA: TGCAGTCCGGCACAGTCAGGTGGTTCACCC. This sequence encodes CSPAQSGGSP. The full CDR3 reads CSPAQSGGSPLHF.

This clone came up many times. Read sequence stops 3 residues before the CDR3 end, and the germline J gene provides the missing end. The chain uses TRBV7-2 and TRBJ1-1; D call uncertain. The germline V gene encodes CDR1 SGHTA and CDR2 FQGNSA. Trimming took 6 bases from V and 5 from J, leaving 13 bases between them. This CDR3 comprises 13 residues. The CDR3 bases that were read are TGTGCCAGCAGATTCGGGGTGTGGACTGAA. It translates to CASRFGVWTE. The complete CDR3 protein is CASRFGVWTEAFF.

Worth noting for this clone: The read ends 3 residues shy of where the CDR3 ends; the end is completed using the germline J gene. This chain joins TRBV18 and TRBJ2-5, with TRBD2 matching 9 bases. Trimming at V came to 5 bases and at J to 5 bases, leaving 6 bases not matched to a gene. Germline CDR1 reads KGHSH; CDR2 reads LQKENI. The CDR3 covers 14 residues. Partial CDR3 DNA: TGTGCCAGCTCAGGAGGACTAGCGTCGGAGACC. Amino acid sequence: CASSGGLASET. The entire CDR3 protein is CASSGGLASETQYF.

This clone has a count of ten or more. The read ends 3 residues shy of where the CDR3 ends; the end is completed using the germline J gene. The chain joins TRBV5-1 to TRBJ2-1, with TRBD1 as a possible D gene (5 bases). In germline, CDR1 is SGHRS, CDR2 YFSETQ. V was shortened by 5 bases and J by 5 bases, with 8 bases between the two germline ends. This CDR3 has 12 amino acids. The CDR3 reads CASRGPDNEQFF. The CDR3 DNA, read in part, is TGCGCCAGCAGGGGGCCGGACAATGAG. Full variable domain (rest looked up from reference TRBV5-1 and TRBJ2-1): KAGVTQTPRYLIKTRGQQVTLSCSPISGHRSVSWYQQTPGQGLQFLFEYFSETQRNKGNFPGRFSGRQFSNSRSEMNVSTLELGDSALYLCASRGPDNEQFFGPGTRLTVL.

Within the sample, this clone is medium-sized. Read data end 3 residues before the CDR3 end; the end is taken from the germline J gene. The V and J genes are TRBV29-1 and TRBJ1-6; 9 bases fit TRBD1. The CDR3 is 13 residues long. Germline V lookup: CDR1 SQVTM, CDR2 ANQGSEA. The V segment lost 4 bases and the J segment 6 bases; nucleotides outside the gene matches: 1. Partial CDR3 DNA: TGCAGCGTTGGGACAGGGGTTAATTCACCC. This codes for CSVGTGVNSP. The CDR3 in full is CSVGTGVNSPLHF.

The table lists this clone with many counts. Coverage ceases 3 residues before the CDR3 finishes, and the germline J gene fills in the end. The chain carries TRBV20-1 and TRBJ2-4, with 8 nucleotides matching TRBD2. V was clipped by 0 bases and J by 0 bases; unmatched bases: 7. Germline lookup yields CDR1 DFQATT and CDR2 SNEGSKA (reference sequence). This CDR3 is built from 17 residues. The CDR3 spells CSARDQSSGRAKNIQYF. Partial CDR3 DNA: TGCAGTGCTAGAGATCAGTCTAGCGGGCGAGCCAAAAACATT.

The table lists this clone with many counts. From the germline J gene comes the end of the CDR3, since the read stops 3 residues before it. The V gene is TRBV5-1, the J gene TRBJ2-7; 9 nucleotides match TRBD2. Germline loops: CDR1 SGHRS, CDR2 YFSETQ. CDR3 length equals 14 residues. V lost 2 bases, J lost 1 base, and 1 base stayed unmatched. The CDR3 DNA, read in part, is TGCGCCAGCAGCTTTAGCGGGAGTTCCTACGAG. Translating gives CASSFSGSSYE. The entire CDR3 sequence reads CASSFSGSSYEQYF.

This clone was seen only a few times. Read data end 3 residues before the CDR3 end; the end is taken from the germline J gene. V and J are TRBV30 and TRBJ1-1; D is perhaps TRBD1 (5 bases). CDR3 length: 13 residues. Per the germline V gene, CDR1 is GTSNPN and CDR2 is SVGIG (reference sequence). The part of the CDR3 DNA that was read is TGTGCCTGGAGCGGACAATCAAGAGATACG. The encoded protein is CAWSGQSRDT. The whole CDR3 sequence is CAWSGQSRDTAFF.

Only a few counts were recorded for this clone. The CDR3 is cut off 3 residues early in the read; its end comes from the germline J gene. The chain recombines TRBV7-6 with TRBJ1-2; D uncertain. Germline V gene sequence: CDR1 SGHVS, CDR2 FNYEAQ. This CDR3 comprises 16 residues. The CDR3 protein is CASSLTSGLAGDDYTF. The DNA read from the CDR3 is TGTGCCAGCAGCCTTACGTCTGGACTAGCGGGCGATGAC. Combining the CDR3 with reference TRBV7-6 and TRBJ1-2 gives the whole variable domain GAGVSQSPRYKVTKRGQDVALRCDPISGHVSLYWYRQALGQGPEFLTYFNYEAQQDKSGLPNDRFSAERPEGSISTLTIQRTEQRDSAMYRCASSLTSGLAGDDYTFGSGTRLTVV.

This clone has at least ten counts. The sequenced fragment ends 3 residues before the CDR3 boundary, so the rest is inferred from the germline J gene. The chain uses TRBV5-4 and TRBJ1-2, with 10 bases lining up with TRBD1. The ends lost 4 bases at V and 3 bases at J; junction bases unmatched: 3. Germline V gives CDR1 SGHNT, CDR2 YYREEE (reference sequence). The CDR3 covers 14 residues. CDR3: CASSRTGGDYGYTF. Partial CDR3 DNA: TGTGCCAGCAGCCGGACAGGGGGGGACTATGGC.

This clone was picked up many times. The sequenced part of the CDR3 DNA is TGTGCCAGCAGCCGCCGGGACTTTTCCGGGGAG. Its translation is CASSRRDFSGE. The complete CDR3 sequence is CASSRRDFSGELFF. V and J are TRBV4-2 and TRBJ2-2, with TRBD2 as a possible D gene (6 bases). With the read ending 3 residues before the CDR3 end, the germline J gene is used to fill in that end. This CDR3 is built from 14 residues. V was clipped by 4 bases and J by 6 bases, with 12 bases between them. The germline gives CDR1 LGHNA, CDR2 YNFKEQ.